The present T cell receptor beta chain was sequenced within a study of response to subunit inactivated influenza vaccine. This clonotype has more than one count but fewer than ten. Its antigen remains unidentified. V lost 3 bases and J lost 8; bases outside the gene matches: 8. CDR1 is SGHRS, CDR2 YFSETQ, per germline. The CDR3 extends over 15 amino acids. TCRdb fed the RT-PCR reads into MiXCR, producing one record per CDR3 protein. The table lists 500,000 to 550,000 distinct CDR3 sequences, approximately 22% of them singletons. Overall study results and limits: Authors suggested few new T cells are recruited by each seasonal influenza vaccination.

These same records also appear under a second study, on T cells expressing NK-cell markers. That work states: In generating TCR beta cDNA, 5'RACE template switching with UMIs was used. An anti-gamma-delta TCR antibody confined sorting to alpha-beta TCR T cells across several of the experiments. Six of the donors carried dominant NKG2C+ clonotypes that took up 1.0-7.0% of their CD8+ T cells. Dominance of the CD3+CD56-NKG2C+ fraction by these clonotypes also held in a few donors.

This specimen was CD4+ T cells sorted from PBMCs, taken 11 to 12 days after vaccination. The origin of this receptor is a man aged 45-65 years who received an inactivated influenza vaccine. J is TRBJ1-6 and V is TRBV5-1; TRBD1 aligns across 7 bases. CDR3 sequence: CASSWGDSEHSPLHF. CDR3 nucleotides: TGCGCCAGCAGCTGGGGGGACAGCGAGCATTCACCCCTCCACTTT.